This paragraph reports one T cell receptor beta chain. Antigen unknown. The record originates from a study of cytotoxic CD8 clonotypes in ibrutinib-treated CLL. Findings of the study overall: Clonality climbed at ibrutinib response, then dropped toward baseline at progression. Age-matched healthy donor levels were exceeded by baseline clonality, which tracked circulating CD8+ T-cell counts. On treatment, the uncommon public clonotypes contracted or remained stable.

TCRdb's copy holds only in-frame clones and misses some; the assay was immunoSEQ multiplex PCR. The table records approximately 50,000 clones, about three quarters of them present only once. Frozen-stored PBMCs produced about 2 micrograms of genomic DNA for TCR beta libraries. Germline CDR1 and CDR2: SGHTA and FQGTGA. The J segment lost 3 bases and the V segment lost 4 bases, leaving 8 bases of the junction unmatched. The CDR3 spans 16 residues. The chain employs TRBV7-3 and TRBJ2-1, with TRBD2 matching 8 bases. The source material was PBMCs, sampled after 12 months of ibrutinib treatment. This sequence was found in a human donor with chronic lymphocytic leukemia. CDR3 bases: TGTGCCAGCAGCTCCACTAGCGGAGACAACTACAATGAGCAGTTCTTC. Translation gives CASSSTSGDNYNEQFF.